The 20 T cell receptor beta chains in this list originate from one sample, sequenced in a study of blood T cell repertoires in COVID-19. Libraries were prepared by immunoSEQ multiplex PCR; TCRdb keeps only in-frame clonotypes and omits some of them. This table holds 150,000 to 200,000 clones, approximately 84% found once. The material sequenced was peripheral blood. Receptors originate from a man aged 40-49 years who had recovered from COVID-19.

V is TRBV27 and J is TRBJ1-3, with D possibly matching TRBD1 (5 bases). Deletions cut 5 bases from V and 0 bases from J, with 8 bases between. Germline-derived CDR1 and CDR2 are MNHEY and SMNVEV (reference sequence). This CDR3 contains 14 residues. CDR3 amino acids: CASSGALSGNTIYF. The DNA for the CDR3 is TGTGCCAGCAGTGGGGCCCTCTCTGGAAACACCATATATTTT.

The genes are TRBV25-1 and TRBJ2-3, with D tentatively TRBD2 (5 bases). The V gene lost 7 bases and the J gene lost 4 bases, with 6 bases spanning the gap. Germline loops: CDR1 MGHDK, CDR2 SYGVNS. The CDR3 is 11 amino acids. CDR3 sequence: CASTGADTQYF. The CDR3 nucleotides read TGTGCCAGCACCGGGGCAGATACGCAGTATTTT.

The gene calls are TRBV4-3 and TRBJ2-2; unclear D gene. Germline values: CDR1 LGHNA, CDR2 YSLEER. V lost 3 bases and J 0 bases, leaving 11 bases between the germline ends. The length of the CDR3 is 16 residues. This CDR3 reads CASSHRLTTNTGELFF. DNA for the CDR3: TGCGCCAGCAGCCACAGATTGACAACGAACACCGGGGAGCTGTTTTTT.

The chain links TRBV6-5 to TRBJ1-5; D gene ambiguous. Germline V gene lookup returns CDR1 MNHEY and CDR2 SVGAGI. The V end lost 0 bases, the J end lost 2 bases, and 8 bases lay between the germline ends. The CDR3 sequence is 15 residues long. The CDR3 nucleotides are TGTGCCAGCAGTTACTCGGAGGCGCGCAATCAGCCCCAGCATTTT. This sequence encodes CASSYSEARNQPQHF.

This clone was counted a single time. CDR3 residues: CASSPPRVRETQYF. The CDR3 nucleotides are TGTGCCAGCTCACCCCCGAGGGTTCGAGAGACCCAGTACTTC. The V and J genes are TRBV18 and TRBJ2-5, with a tentative D call TRBD2 (5 bases). V dropped 3 bases and J dropped 4 bases, with 12 bases sitting between them. Germline loops: CDR1 KGHSH, CDR2 LQKENI. The CDR3 covers 14 residues.

A word on this clone: The germline gene is not matched at one end of the junction; a read error may be the cause. V and J are TRBV27 and TRBJ2-7; D possibly corresponds to TRBD1 (6 bases). Germline-derived CDR1 and CDR2 are MNHEY and SMNVEV (reference sequence). The CDR3 extends over 14 amino acids. CDR3 region: CASSLEQGSSEQYF. The CDR3 nucleotides read TGTGCCAGCAGTCTCGAACAGGGTTCCTCCGAGCAGTACTTC.

The chain employs TRBV18 and TRBJ2-5, with D perhaps matching TRBD1 (6 bases). Germline V lookup: CDR1 KGHSH, CDR2 LQKENI. CDR3 length: 15 amino acids. Trimming took off 2 bases at V and 1 base at J, with 11 bases between the two ends. CDR3 bases: TGTGCCAGCTCACCAAACAGGGCCCGCCAAGAGACCCAGTACTTC. Protein sequence: CASSPNRARQETQYF.

This clone was seen just once. The chain combines TRBV4-3 with TRBJ1-2; D may be TRBD1 (6 bases). The germline V and J ends were trimmed by 0 bases and 4 bases, with 21 bases remaining between them. The CDR3 has 18 amino acids. Per the germline V gene, CDR1 is LGHNA and CDR2 is YSLEER. CDR3 in amino acids: CASSQDIVGTHLGYGYTF. The CDR3 DNA reads TGCGCCAGCAGCCAAGATATCGTAGGGACACACTTAGGCTATGGCTACACCTTC.

The chain couples TRBV15 to TRBJ1-1; D is unclear. Trimming took off 3 bases at V and 1 base at J, with 12 bases between the two ends. This CDR3 is 15 amino acids long. Germline loops: CDR1 LNHNV, CDR2 YYDKDF (reference sequence). The CDR3 DNA follows: TGTGCCACCAGCAGGGACTTAACACCGAACACTGAAGCTTTCTTT. It codes for CATSRDLTPNTEAFF.

This chain connects TRBV7-2 to TRBJ2-5; D possibly corresponds to TRBD2 (6 bases). The CDR3 runs to 14 residues. The V gene's germline CDR1 is SGHTA and CDR2 FQGNSA. Between the trimmed V and J ends, which lost 3 bases and 4 bases, there was a span of 12 bases. CDR3 protein: CASSLGGAGETQYF. The DNA for the CDR3 is TGTGCCAGCAGCTTGGGGGGAGCAGGAGAGACCCAGTACTTC.

V gene TRBV9 combines with J gene TRBJ1-2, with a weak D call TRBD1 (6 bases). Germline V gene data show CDR1 as SGDLS and CDR2 as YYNGEE. CDR3 length equals 13 residues. The V gene lost 1 base and the J gene lost 7 bases, with 11 bases spanning the gap. CDR3 loop: CASSVPGAGGYTF. DNA of the CDR3: TGTGCCAGCAGCGTACCAGGGGCGGGTGGCTACACCTTC.

The chain has TRBV7-8 and TRBJ2-4, with 9 positions matching TRBD1. V lost 5 bases to trimming and J lost 0 bases; unmatched junction nucleotides: 5. Germline V gene data show CDR1 as SGHVS and CDR2 as FQNEAQ. The CDR3 has 16 amino acids. The CDR3 loop is CASSRPGQGAKNIQYF. In DNA, the CDR3 is TGTGCCAGCAGCCGTCCGGGACAGGGAGCCAAAAACATTCAGTACTTC.

The chain joins TRBV19 to TRBJ1-5; D remains ambiguous. The germline gives CDR1 LNHDA, CDR2 SQIVND (reference sequence). Trimming took 6 bases from V and 1 from J, leaving 13 bases between them. There are 15 residues in the CDR3. The CDR3 region has the DNA TGTGCCAGTAGCCCCCCCGTGGCCAGCAATCAGCCCCAGCATTTT. Protein: CASSPPVASNQPQHF.

V usage is TRBV28 and J usage is TRBJ2-7, with 7 nucleotides matching TRBD2. V was pared by 9 bases and J by 4 bases, with 3 bases of the junction left unmatched. The germline V gene encodes CDR1 MDHEN and CDR2 SYDVKM. The CDR3 runs to 11 residues. The CDR3 region has the DNA TGTGCCAGTGGGAGGGTGTACGAGCAGTACTTC. It encodes CASGRVYEQYF.

The genes are TRBV6-5 and TRBJ1-2; TRBD1 might be the D (5 bases). V was shortened by 8 bases and J by 8 bases, with 18 bases between the two germline ends. The CDR3 has 13 residues. Germline CDR1 and CDR2: MNHEY and SVGAGI. As DNA, the CDR3 is TGTGCCAGCCTTACGAGGGATGGGGGGGGCTACACCTTC. It specifies CASLTRDGGGYTF.

The chain couples TRBV30 to TRBJ2-3; 7 positions agree with TRBD2. Germline CDR1 reads GTSNPN; CDR2 reads SVGIG (reference sequence). This CDR3 region has 13 residues. The junction had 5 bases not matched to a gene; V was cut back by 6 bases and J by 2 bases. The CDR3 sequence is CACIGGNTDTQYF. In DNA form, the CDR3 reads TGTGCCTGCATCGGGGGGAACACAGATACGCAGTATTTT.

V and J are TRBV7-2 and TRBJ1-6; tentatively, D is TRBD1 (5 bases). The V end was cut by 1 base, the J end by 9 bases, with 7 bases between. The CDR3 has 13 residues. Germline CDR1 is SGHTA and CDR2 is FQGNSA. CDR3: CASSLGGGSPLHF. In nucleotides, the CDR3 is TGTGCCAGCAGCTTAGGCGGGGGTTCACCCCTCCACTTT.

The CDR3 loop is CASSQTSGSYEQYF. CDR3 nucleotides: TGTGCCAGCAGCCAGACTAGCGGCTCCTACGAGCAGTACTTC. The chain links TRBV11-2 to TRBJ2-7; TRBD2 agrees at 9 bases. Per the germline V gene, CDR1 is SGHAT and CDR2 is FQNNGV. Trimming at V came to 5 bases and at J to 0 bases, leaving 2 bases not matched to a gene. This CDR3 is built from 14 residues.

This clone was seen just once. The chain uses TRBV27 and TRBJ2-7, with 7 positions matching TRBD1. V gave up 7 bases and J gave up 6 bases; unmatched junction bases: 9. The CDR3 spans 13 residues. Germline V gives CDR1 MNHEY, CDR2 SMNVEV (reference sequence). CDR3 in amino acids: CASIDDRVGEQYF. The CDR3 DNA follows: TGTGCCAGCATCGACGACAGGGTCGGCGAGCAGTACTTC.

The chain recombines TRBV5-1 with TRBJ2-1; 8 bases align to TRBD2. Germline-derived CDR1 and CDR2 are SGHRS and YFSETQ. The CDR3 runs to 15 residues. The V gene end was trimmed by 5 bases and the J gene end by 3 bases; junction bases not matched to a gene: 7. CDR3 in DNA: TGCGCCAGCAGGGGCAGCGGGAGTGGCTACAATGAGCAGTTCTTC. This gives the protein CASRGSGSGYNEQFF. The variable domain in full, completed from reference TRBV5-1 and TRBJ2-1, reads KAGVTQTPRYLIKTRGQQVTLSCSPISGHRSVSWYQQTPGQGLQFLFEYFSETQRNKGNFPGRFSGRQFSNSRSEMNVSTLELGDSALYLCASRGSGSGYNEQFFGPGTRLTVL.